This T cell receptor beta chain emerged from a study of blood T cell repertoires in COVID-19. Overall study: Sample material is recorded as cDNA or gDNA derived from T cells, B-cell-depleted T cells, or PBMCs.

Trimming cost V 0 bases and J 5 bases, with 11 bases left between them. Per the germline V gene, CDR1 is SGDLS and CDR2 is YYNGEE. The CDR3 covers 14 residues. In the study's own analysis: Amplification from reference gene primers served as the basis for estimated nucleated cell counts. The assay was immunoSEQ multiplex PCR, and TCRdb's table has in-frame clones only and misses some. The DNA gave D and trimming, while V, J and clone size come from that table. The profile shows about 140,000 clones, roughly 80% of them singletons. The chain combines TRBV9 with TRBJ1-1; a weak D match, TRBD1 (5 bases). The sequence was obtained from a man over 45 with active or convalescent COVID-19. Sequencing was carried out using peripheral blood. The CDR3 DNA is TGTGCCAGCAGCGTAGCCAGGGTTGGGACTGAAGCTTTCTTT. Translating it yields CASSVARVGTEAFF.